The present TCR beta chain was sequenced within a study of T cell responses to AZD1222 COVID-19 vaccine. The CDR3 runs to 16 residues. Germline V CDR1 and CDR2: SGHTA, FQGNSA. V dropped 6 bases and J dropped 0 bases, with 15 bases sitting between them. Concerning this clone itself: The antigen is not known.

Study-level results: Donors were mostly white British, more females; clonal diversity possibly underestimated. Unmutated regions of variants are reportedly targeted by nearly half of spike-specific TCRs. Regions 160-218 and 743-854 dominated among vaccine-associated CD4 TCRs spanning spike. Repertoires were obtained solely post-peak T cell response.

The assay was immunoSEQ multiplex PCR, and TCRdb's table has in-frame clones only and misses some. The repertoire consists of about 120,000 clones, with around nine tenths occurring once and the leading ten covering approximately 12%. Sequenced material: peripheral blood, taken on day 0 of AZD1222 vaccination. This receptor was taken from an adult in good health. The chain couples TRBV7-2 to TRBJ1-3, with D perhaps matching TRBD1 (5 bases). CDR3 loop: CASRSVGGNSGNTIYF. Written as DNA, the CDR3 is TGTGCCAGCAGATCCGTCGGGGGAAACTCTGGAAACACCATATATTTT. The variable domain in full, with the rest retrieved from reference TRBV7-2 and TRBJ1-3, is GAGVSQSPSNKVTEKGKDVELRCDPISGHTALYWYRQSLGQGLEFLIYFQGNSAPDKSGLPSDRFSAERTGGSVSTLTIQRTQQEDSAVYLCASRSVGGNSGNTIYFGEGSWLTVV.